This TCR beta chain was obtained from a study of response to subunit inactivated influenza vaccine. Study-level points and caveats: It was the authors' suggestion that each seasonal influenza vaccination recruits few new T cells.

In TCRdb, the RT-PCR reads were re-called with MiXCR into one record per CDR3 protein. Of approximately 500,000 distinct CDR3 sequences in the sample, around 15% were seen once. By share of the sample, this clonotype is medium-sized (0.01 to 0.1%). Its antigen remains unidentified. Trimming shortened V by 3 bases and J by 7 bases, and 15 bases separated the two germline ends. This CDR3 comprises 15 residues. The origin of this receptor is a man in his fifties or sixties who received an inactivated influenza vaccine. The genes are TRBV12-3 or TRBV12-4 and TRBJ1-4, with D hard to call. Sequenced material: PBMCs from blood, taken 11 to 12 days after vaccination. DNA of the CDR3: TGTGCCAGCAGTTTCATCGACCTAAGCAGTGAAAAACTGTTTTTT. Amino acids: CASSFIDLSSEKLFF.